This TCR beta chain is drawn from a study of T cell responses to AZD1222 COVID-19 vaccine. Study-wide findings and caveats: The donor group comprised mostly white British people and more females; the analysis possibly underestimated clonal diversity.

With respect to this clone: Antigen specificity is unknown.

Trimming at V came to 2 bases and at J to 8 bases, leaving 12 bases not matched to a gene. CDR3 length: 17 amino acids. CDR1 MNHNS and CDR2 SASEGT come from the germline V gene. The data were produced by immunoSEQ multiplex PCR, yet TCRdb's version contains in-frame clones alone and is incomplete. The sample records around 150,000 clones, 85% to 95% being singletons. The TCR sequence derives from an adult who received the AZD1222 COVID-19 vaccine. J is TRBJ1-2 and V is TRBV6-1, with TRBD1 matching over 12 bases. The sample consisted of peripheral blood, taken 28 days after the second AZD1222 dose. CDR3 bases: TGTGCCAGCAGTGAAAGGTCTTGGGACAGGGGGCGAAGCGGCTACACCTTC. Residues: CASSERSWDRGRSGYTF.